The rows below give T cell receptor beta chains drawn from one sample of a study of spatial heterogeneity in lung cancer. TCRdb analysed the 5' RACE reads with MiXCR anew, one entry per CDR3 protein. The table records about 710 distinct CDR3 sequences, 10% to 12% of them present only once. Sequenced here: normal lung tissue next to the tumor, sampled at surgery. The receptors originated from a male donor with early-stage non-small cell lung cancer. Both conserved end residues are part of each CDR3. A D gene is named only where the DNA matches it firmly. For some rows the clone size is stated as once, few or many, or as a class when expanded; others skip it.

v_call	clone_size	d_call	j_call	cdr3_aa	cdr3_nt
TRBV5-6	medium-sized	-	TRBJ1-3	CASSLGPRESNTIYF	TGTGCCAGCAGCTTGGGACCACGGGAGTCAAACACCATATATTTT
TRBV28	-	-	TRBJ1-2	CASIPGTRYGYTF	TGTGCCAGCATCCCCGGGACCCGCTATGGCTACACCTTC
TRBV7-8	large	TRBD1	TRBJ1-5	CASSLQGGSSQPQHF	TGTGCCAGCAGCTTACAGGGGGGCAGTAGCCAGCCCCAGCATTTT
TRBV20-1	medium-sized	-	TRBJ2-5	CSALPSAIETQYF	TGCAGTGCCTTGCCTAGCGCGATCGAGACCCAGTACTTC
TRBV7-8	medium-sized	TRBD2	TRBJ2-3	CASSLGGTSGPGTDTQYF	TGTGCCAGCAGCTTAGGGGGGACTAGCGGGCCAGGCACAGATACGCAGTATTTT
TRBV6-2/TRBV6-3	-	-	TRBJ2-4	CASVGIAKNIQYF	TGTGCCAGCGTAGGAATAGCCAAAAACATTCAGTACTTC
TRBV7-3	-	-	TRBJ1-3	CASSLIVGDTIYF	TGTGCCAGCAGCTTAATCGTTGGGGACACCATATATTTT
TRBV5-1	large	-	TRBJ2-7	CASSLGTPSSYEQYF	TGCGCCAGCAGCTTAGGGACCCCAAGCTCCTACGAGCAGTACTTC
TRBV5-6	few	TRBD1	TRBJ1-5	CASSLTGADNQPQHF	TGTGCCAGCAGCTTGACAGGGGCCGACAATCAGCCCCAGCATTTT
TRBV10-3	few	-	TRBJ1-1	CAISDGGEPNTEAFF	TGTGCCATCAGTGATGGGGGGGAACCGAACACTGAAGCTTTCTTT
TRBV6-4	-	-	TRBJ2-1	CASSGDREVHEQFF	TGTGCCAGCAGCGGAGACAGGGAGGTCCATGAGCAGTTCTTC
TRBV27	many	-	TRBJ2-3	CASSLANRATQYF	TGTGCCAGCAGTTTAGCCAACCGGGCTACGCAGTATTTT
TRBV21-1	-	-	TRBJ2-5	CASNDRAATQYF	TGTGCCAGCAACGACAGGGCCGCGACCCAGTACTTC
TRBV5-8	-	TRBD1	TRBJ2-1	CASSLRTGSNEQFF	TGTGCCAGCAGCCTGCGGACAGGGAGCAATGAGCAGTTCTTC
TRBV11-2	medium-sized	-	TRBJ2-1	CASSQGIGIYNEQFF	TGTGCCAGCAGCCAAGGGATCGGGATTTACAATGAGCAGTTCTTC
TRBV7-9	medium-sized	-	TRBJ2-5	CASSAVEYQETQYF	TGTGCCAGCAGCGCCGTAGAGTACCAAGAGACCCAGTACTTC
TRBV29-1	medium-sized	-	TRBJ2-1	CSADSWSYNEQFF	TGCAGCGCGGACAGTTGGTCGTACAATGAGCAGTTCTTC
TRBV15	medium-sized	TRBD1	TRBJ2-6	CATSRDRGLGVLTF	TGTGCCACCAGCAGGGACAGGGGGCTGGGCGTCCTGACTTTC
TRBV6-5	-	TRBD1	TRBJ2-1	CASGAGQGAGEQFF	TGTGCCAGCGGTGCGGGACAGGGGGCGGGCGAGCAGTTCTTC
TRBV7-9	-	-	TRBJ2-1	CASSSPGSDEQFF	TGTGCCAGCAGCTCTCCAGGGTCTGATGAGCAGTTCTTC
TRBV2	large	TRBD1	TRBJ2-7	CASARDRGSSEQYF	TGTGCCAGCGCGAGGGACAGGGGATCGTCCGAGCAGTACTTC
TRBV6-6	medium-sized	TRBD2	TRBJ2-5	CASSLRGGQETQYF	TGTGCCAGCTCATTGCGGGGGGGCCAAGAGACCCAGTACTTC
TRBV27	-	-	TRBJ2-7	CASSLNLGGQADGQYF	TGTGCCAGCAGTTTAAACCTTGGAGGGCAGGCCGATGGGCAGTACTTC
TRBV7-8	large	TRBD2	TRBJ2-7	CASTGAGGEQYF	TGTGCCAGCACCGGGGCGGGAGGTGAGCAGTACTTC
TRBV3-1	large	TRBD2	TRBJ2-3	CASSQGIAGASSTDTQYF	TGTGCCAGCAGCCAAGGCATAGCGGGAGCTTCTAGCACAGATACGCAGTATTTT
TRBV5-1	-	-	TRBJ2-7	CASSLVPGHVAEQYF	TGCGCCAGCAGCTTGGTTCCGGGACACGTCGCCGAGCAGTACTTC
TRBV11-2	many	TRBD1	TRBJ1-2	CASRGTGRDYGYTF	TGTGCCAGCAGAGGGACAGGGAGGGACTATGGCTACACCTTC
TRBV6-5	-	-	TRBJ2-5	CASSGTGHRETQYF	TGTGCCAGCAGCGGGACCGGCCACAGAGAGACCCAGTACTTC
TRBV28	few	-	TRBJ2-5	CASSPLTREETQYF	TGTGCCAGCAGCCCCTTGACTAGGGAAGAGACCCAGTACTTC
TRBV29-1	many	-	TRBJ1-1	CSVDNGRGTEAFF	TGCAGCGTTGATAACGGAAGGGGCACTGAAGCTTTCTTT
TRBV6-1	large	-	TRBJ2-2	CASSGISNTGELFF	TGTGCCAGCAGCGGCATATCGAACACCGGGGAGCTGTTTTTT